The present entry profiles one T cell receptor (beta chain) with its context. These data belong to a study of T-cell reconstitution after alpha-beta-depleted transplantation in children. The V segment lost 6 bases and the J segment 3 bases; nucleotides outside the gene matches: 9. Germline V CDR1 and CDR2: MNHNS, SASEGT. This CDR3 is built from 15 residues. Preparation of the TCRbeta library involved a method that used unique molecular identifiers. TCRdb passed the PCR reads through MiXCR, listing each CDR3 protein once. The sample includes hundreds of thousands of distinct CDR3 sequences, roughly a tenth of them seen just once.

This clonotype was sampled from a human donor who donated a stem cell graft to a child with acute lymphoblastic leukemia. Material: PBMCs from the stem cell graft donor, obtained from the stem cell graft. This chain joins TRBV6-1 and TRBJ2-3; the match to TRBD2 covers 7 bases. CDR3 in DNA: TGTGCCAGCAGCCAACTAGTCGGGAGGACAGATACGCAGTATTTT. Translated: CASSQLVGRTDTQYF.